Listed below are T cell receptor beta chains from one sample, sequenced in a study of T-cell reconstitution after alpha-beta-depleted transplantation in children. MiXCR, run by TCRdb on the PCR reads, gives a single entry per CDR3 protein. The data hold under 400,000 distinct CDR3 sequences, with roughly 25% observed a single time. The source was PBMCs, mostly from graft donor cells, collected 180 days after TCRalphabeta/CD19-depleted stem cell transplant. The source is a male patient younger than 18 who had a stem cell transplant for acute lymphoblastic leukemia, so the T cells may come from the graft donor. Each CDR3 is given with its conserved first and last residue. D genes are given only for firm matches. A row's size may be missing; if present it is once, few, many or a size class.

v_call	d_call	clone_size	j_call	cdr3_aa	cdr3_nt
TRBV2	TRBD2	few	TRBJ2-7	CASREASSYEQYF	TGTGCCAGCCGGGAGGCCAGCTCCTACGAGCAGTACTTC
TRBV3-1	.	.	TRBJ1-3	CASSFAIFSGFAGNTIYF	TGTGCCAGCAGTTTTGCGATCTTCTCGGGGTTTGCTGGAAACACCATATATTTT
TRBV7-8	.	few	TRBJ1-5	CASSSGQPRVISNQPQHF	TGTGCCAGCAGCTCCGGACAGCCCCGGGTTATTAGCAATCAGCCCCAGCATTTT
TRBV2	.	.	TRBJ2-1	CASSEEAVYNEQFF	TGTGCCAGCAGTGAAGAAGCGGTATACAATGAGCAGTTCTTC
TRBV9	.	.	TRBJ1-1	CASSVIGQGNTEAFF	TGTGCCAGCAGCGTGATAGGGCAGGGAAACACTGAAGCTTTCTTT
TRBV11-1	.	few	TRBJ2-1	CASSLLGTGPNEQFF	TGTGCCAGCAGCCTTCTAGGAACGGGCCCCAATGAGCAGTTCTTC
TRBV7-8	.	.	TRBJ2-1	CASSSPHSNEQFF	TGTGCCAGCAGCTCACCACACAGCAATGAGCAGTTCTTC
TRBV5-1	.	.	TRBJ2-2	CASSLGSVQTNTGELFF	TGCGCCAGCAGCTTGGGTTCGGTGCAGACTAACACCGGGGAGCTGTTTTTT
TRBV5-1	TRBD2	few	TRBJ2-1	CASSSDSGRALNEQFF	TGCGCCAGCAGCTCGGATAGCGGGAGGGCCCTCAATGAGCAGTTCTTC
TRBV27	.	few	TRBJ2-1	CASSLSGYHSYNEQFF	TGTGCCAGCAGTTTATCGGGCTACCACTCCTACAATGAGCAGTTCTTC
TRBV11-2	.	.	TRBJ1-3	CASSFGPVGGTIYF	TGTGCCAGCAGCTTCGGCCCCGTAGGAGGCACCATATATTTT
TRBV5-1	.	few	TRBJ2-5	CASSLEWGQETQYF	TGCGCCAGCAGCTTGGAATGGGGCCAAGAGACCCAGTACTTC
TRBV9	TRBD2	few	TRBJ2-1	CASSVARLAGGLTVYNEQFF	TGTGCCAGCAGCGTAGCCAGACTAGCGGGAGGGCTAACGGTCTACAATGAGCAGTTCTTC
TRBV5-1	.	few	TRBJ2-7	CASSPYSNEQYF	TGCGCCAGCAGCCCGTACAGCAACGAGCAGTACTTC
TRBV6-5	TRBD2	.	TRBJ2-1	CASSSQREVQFF	TGTGCCAGCAGTTCACAGCGGGAAGTACAGTTCTTC
TRBV12-3/TRBV12-4	.	.	TRBJ2-7	CASSPSRGGFYEQYF	TGTGCCAGCAGTCCCAGCCGAGGGGGGTTTTACGAGCAGTACTTC
TRBV5-1	TRBD2	few	TRBJ2-5	CASSLRVAGVGGGETQYF	TGCGCCAGCAGCTTGAGAGTAGCGGGAGTAGGCGGAGGAGAGACCCAGTACTTC
TRBV7-6	.	few	TRBJ2-1	CASSLEGFYNEQFF	TGTGCCAGCAGCTTAGAGGGCTTCTACAATGAGCAGTTCTTC
TRBV9	.	.	TRBJ2-7	CASSVTPHAYEQYF	TGTGCCAGCAGCGTAACTCCTCATGCCTACGAGCAGTACTTC
TRBV6-1	.	.	TRBJ2-1	CASSPGTPTYNEQFF	TGTGCCAGCAGTCCCGGGACCCCCACCTACAATGAGCAGTTCTTC
TRBV20-1	.	.	TRBJ2-1	CSARTGRDEQFF	TGCAGTGCCAGGACAGGGAGGGATGAGCAGTTCTTC
TRBV7-3	.	few	TRBJ1-5	CASSLNPGESHQPQHF	TGTGCCAGCAGCTTAAACCCGGGGGAGTCACATCAGCCCCAGCATTTT
TRBV12-3/TRBV12-4	TRBD2	few	TRBJ2-1	CASRPGLAERSSYNEQFF	TGTGCCAGCAGGCCGGGACTAGCAGAAAGAAGCTCCTACAATGAGCAGTTCTTC
TRBV12-3/TRBV12-4	TRBD1	.	TRBJ1-4	CASSPGQGAAEKLFF	TGTGCCAGCAGCCCTGGACAGGGGGCCGCCGAAAAACTGTTTTTT
TRBV12-3/TRBV12-4	TRBD2	many	TRBJ2-3	CASSLGLAATDTQYF	TGTGCCAGCAGTTTAGGGCTAGCGGCCACAGATACGCAGTATTTT
TRBV27	TRBD1	.	TRBJ2-7	CASSLKGQGAAYEQYF	TGTGCCAGCAGTCTCAAAGGACAGGGGGCAGCCTACGAGCAGTACTTC
TRBV20-1	TRBD1	many	TRBJ2-3	CSASQWDRGNTQYF	TGCAGTGCTAGCCAGTGGGACAGGGGAAATACGCAGTATTTT
TRBV13	.	few	TRBJ1-4	CASSPLPKGLSPPTTTNEKLFF	TGTGCCAGCAGCCCCTTGCCCAAGGGGCTATCTCCGCCGACAACAACTAATGAAAAACTGTTTTTT
TRBV7-3	.	few	TRBJ2-1	CASSFLKEFSYNEQFF	TGTGCCAGCAGCTTTCTAAAGGAGTTTTCCTACAATGAGCAGTTCTTC
TRBV7-3	.	few	TRBJ2-6	CASSLRGGGANVLTF	TGTGCCAGCAGCTTACGGGGAGGTGGGGCCAACGTCCTGACTTTC
TRBV9	.	.	TRBJ2-2	CASSVSGSWEVVNTGELFF	TGTGCCAGCAGCGTATCAGGGTCCTGGGAGGTTGTGAACACCGGGGAGCTGTTTTTT
TRBV2	.	.	TRBJ1-2	CASSEPRGRNYGYTF	TGTGCCAGCAGTGAACCGCGGGGCAGGAACTATGGCTACACCTTC
TRBV29-1	TRBD2	.	TRBJ2-3	CSVVGSSGSPDTQYF	TGCAGCGTTGTGGGGTCTAGCGGGAGCCCAGATACGCAGTATTTT
TRBV6-5	TRBD1	.	TRBJ1-5	CASSSSPQTGRGGQPQHF	TGTGCCAGCAGTTCCTCTCCTCAGACAGGGCGTGGGGGTCAGCCCCAGCATTTT
TRBV7-9	.	few	TRBJ1-1	CASSLARAGRRNTEAFF	TGTGCCAGCAGCTTAGCGCGGGCAGGACGACGGAACACTGAAGCTTTCTTT
TRBV7-9	TRBD1	.	TRBJ2-7	CASSLELRTGGLYEQYF	TGTGCCAGCAGCTTAGAGCTAAGGACAGGGGGCCTCTACGAGCAGTACTTC
TRBV21-1	.	.	TRBJ2-7	CASSRGRAGYEQYF	TGTGCCAGCAGCCGCGGGAGGGCCGGATACGAGCAGTACTTC
TRBV4-1	.	few	TRBJ2-7	CASSTPTRRAYEQYF	TGCGCCAGCAGCACACCCACCCGGCGTGCCTACGAGCAGTACTTC
TRBV10-2	TRBD2	.	TRBJ2-1	CATWGGGEGLISYEQFF	TGCGCCACATGGGGGGGGGGAGAGGGGCTAATTAGCTATGAGCAGTTCTTC
TRBV14	.	.	TRBJ2-1	CASSHLLRTSDEQFF	TGTGCCAGCAGCCACCTATTAAGGACGAGCGATGAGCAGTTCTTC
TRBV5-1	TRBD2	.	TRBJ2-1	CASRRTSPNEQFF	TGCGCCAGCAGGAGGACTAGCCCCAATGAGCAGTTCTTC
TRBV7-9	TRBD1	once	TRBJ2-7	CASSPRTGVYEQYF	TGTGCCAGCAGCCCCCGGACAGGAGTCTACGAGCAGTACTTC
TRBV6-1	.	.	TRBJ1-2	CASSEIGEAYGYTF	TGTGCCAGCAGTGAGATCGGGGAGGCCTATGGCTACACCTTC
TRBV11-2	TRBD2	.	TRBJ2-5	CASSSSPLAGGPPYQETQYF	TGTGCCAGCAGCTCCTCACCCTTAGCGGGAGGGCCACCGTACCAAGAGACCCAGTACTTC
TRBV12-3/TRBV12-4	TRBD1	.	TRBJ1-2	CASRTTGVYGYTF	TGTGCCAGCAGGACGACAGGGGTCTATGGCTACACCTTC
TRBV12-3/TRBV12-4	.	few	TRBJ2-1	CASVWSVGEQFF	TGTGCCAGCGTCTGGTCGGTGGGAGAGCAGTTCTTC